These T cell receptor beta chains were read from a single sample in a study of blood T cell repertoires in COVID-19. The method was immunoSEQ multiplex PCR; TCRdb's version includes in-frame clones alone and lacks a portion of them. The sample lists roughly 120,000 clones, 74% seen once, with 4.5% to 6% in the top ten. The source material was peripheral blood. These receptors all come from an older man with COVID-19, enrolled during active disease. Both conserved end residues are part of each CDR3. The order of the fields is clone size, J gene, V gene, D gene, CDR3 protein, CDR3 DNA. A D gene is named only where the DNA matches it firmly. Clone size is given for some rows only: seen once, a few or many times, or a class if the clone is expanded.

abundance: -; j_gene: TRBJ2-4; v_gene: TRBV10-2; d_gene: -; CDR3aa: CASSDWVSEGQLLAKNIQYF; CDR3nt: TGCGCCAGCAGTGATTGGGTCTCGGAGGGGCAGTTATTAGCCAAAAACATTCAGTACTTC
abundance: -; j_gene: TRBJ2-5; v_gene: TRBV5-1; d_gene: -; CDR3aa: CASSLRGGETQYF; CDR3nt: TGCGCCAGCAGCTTGAGGGGTGGTGAGACCCAGTACTTC
abundance: -; j_gene: TRBJ1-5; v_gene: TRBV2; d_gene: -; CDR3aa: CASSESAVGNQPQHF; CDR3nt: TGTGCCAGCAGTGAATCGGCAGTCGGGAATCAGCCCCAGCATTTT
abundance: once; j_gene: TRBJ2-1; v_gene: TRBV4-1; d_gene: -; CDR3aa: CASSRTQGGGNNEQFF; CDR3nt: TGCGCCAGCAGCCGAACTCAGGGCGGCGGTAACAATGAGCAGTTCTTC
abundance: -; j_gene: TRBJ2-1; v_gene: TRBV7-9; d_gene: TRBD2; CDR3aa: CASSILQREGLNEQFF; CDR3nt: TGTGCCAGCAGCATCCTCCAGCGGGAGGGCCTTAATGAGCAGTTCTTC
abundance: many; j_gene: TRBJ2-1; v_gene: TRBV7-7; d_gene: TRBD2; CDR3aa: CASSGGSGGDNEQFF; CDR3nt: TGTGCTAGCAGCGGTGGTAGCGGGGGAGACAATGAGCAGTTCTTC
abundance: -; j_gene: TRBJ1-4; v_gene: TRBV2; d_gene: TRBD1; CDR3aa: CASNRQGTINEKLFF; CDR3nt: TGTGCCAGCAATCGACAGGGGACAATTAATGAAAAACTGTTTTTT
abundance: -; j_gene: TRBJ2-3; v_gene: TRBV9; d_gene: TRBD2; CDR3aa: CASSESGRGTDTQYF; CDR3nt: TGTGCCAGCAGCGAGAGCGGGAGAGGGACAGATACGCAGTATTTT
abundance: -; j_gene: TRBJ2-2; v_gene: TRBV28; d_gene: TRBD2; CDR3aa: CAGKSGSSIGELFF; CDR3nt: TGTGCCGGCAAGAGCGGGAGTTCAATCGGGGAGCTGTTTTTT
abundance: -; j_gene: TRBJ2-2; v_gene: TRBV7-3; d_gene: -; CDR3aa: CASSLAAHTGELFF; CDR3nt: TGTGCCAGCAGCTTAGCAGCGCACACCGGGGAGCTGTTTTTT
abundance: few; j_gene: TRBJ1-4; v_gene: TRBV29-1; d_gene: TRBD1; CDR3aa: CSVDRGRGNEKLFF; CDR3nt: TGCAGCGTTGATCGCGGCAGGGGGAACGAAAAACTGTTTTTT
abundance: -; j_gene: TRBJ2-5; v_gene: TRBV19; d_gene: -; CDR3aa: CATSRDMQETQYF; CDR3nt: TGTGCCACTTCCCGGGACATGCAAGAGACCCAGTACTTC
abundance: -; j_gene: TRBJ2-7; v_gene: TRBV5-5; d_gene: -; CDR3aa: CASSLQGNYEQYF; CDR3nt: TGTGCCAGCAGCTTGCAGGGGAACTACGAGCAGTACTTC
abundance: -; j_gene: TRBJ2-3; v_gene: TRBV5-1; d_gene: -; CDR3aa: CASRLAISTDTQYF; CDR3nt: TGCGCCAGCAGGCTAGCGATTAGCACAGATACGCAGTATTTT
abundance: -; j_gene: TRBJ2-7; v_gene: TRBV7-8; d_gene: -; CDR3aa: CASSSPGLASDEQYF; CDR3nt: TGTGCCAGCAGCTCTCCGGGTCTAGCCTCGGACGAGCAGTACTTC
abundance: -; j_gene: TRBJ1-6; v_gene: TRBV28; d_gene: -; CDR3aa: CAASTDNSPLHF; CDR3nt: TGTGCCGCATCCACGGATAATTCACCCCTCCACTTT
abundance: once; j_gene: TRBJ2-1; v_gene: TRBV15; d_gene: -; CDR3aa: CATSRSLGLMESQEQFF; CDR3nt: TGTGCCACCAGCAGAAGCTTAGGACTGATGGAATCCCAAGAGCAGTTCTTC
abundance: once; j_gene: TRBJ2-2; v_gene: TRBV7-2; d_gene: TRBD2; CDR3aa: CASSFLGLASLELFF; CDR3nt: TGTGCCAGCAGCTTTTTGGGACTAGCTTCCTTGGAGCTGTTTTTT